The clone carrying this T cell receptor beta chain was picked up many times. Its matching antigen is unknown. The read ends 3 residues shy of where the CDR3 ends; the end is completed using the germline J gene. Only in-frame clones appear in the TCRdb table, and some are missing; sequencing was by immunoSEQ multiplex PCR. The sample contains roughly 43,000 clones, none of them singletons. Germline CDR1 and CDR2: ENHRY and SYGVKD. This CDR3 is built from 17 residues. J was trimmed by 5 bases and V by 4 bases; bases with no gene match: 9. The data originate from a study of T cell clonality in common variable immunodeficiency. Study-wide findings and caveats: Compared with healthy controls, CVID subjects showed increased TCRbeta clonality, mostly in about a third.

Caucasian heritage predominated among both patients and controls. Material for sequencing was peripheral blood mononuclear cells. This sequence was found in a person aged 18 to 70 in good health. The chain links TRBV10-3 to TRBJ2-7; 15 bases agree with TRBD2. CDR3 protein: CAISGGTSGGLGNEQYF. Incomplete CDR3 DNA: TGTGCCATCAGTGGCGGGACTAGCGGGGGGCTAGGGAACGAG.